One and the same sample provided the 32 T cell receptor beta chains below, sequenced in a study of blood T cell repertoires in COVID-19. The data were produced by immunoSEQ multiplex PCR, yet TCRdb's version contains in-frame clones alone and is incomplete. This table has about 70,000 clones, about 90% appearing once. The sample consisted of peripheral blood. The receptors were sampled from a human donor in a cohort sampled during active COVID-19.

The V and J genes are TRBV9 and TRBJ1-2, with D possibly TRBD1 on 5 matching bases. Trimming took off 1 base at V and 8 bases at J, with 9 bases between the two ends. The CDR3 has 12 residues. The germline gives CDR1 SGDLS, CDR2 YYNGEE. The CDR3 sequence: CASSVSGSGYTF. CDR3 sequence (DNA): TGTGCCAGCAGCGTATCAGGGTCCGGCTACACCTTC.

This sequence joins TRBV4-2 and TRBJ2-2, with TRBD2 matching 8 bases. J was trimmed by 4 bases and V by 0 bases; bases with no gene match: 1. CDR3 length: 15 residues. Germline CDR1 reads LGHNA; CDR2 reads YNFKEQ. CDR3 protein: CASSQESGGTGELFF. The CDR3 bases are TGTGCCAGCAGCCAAGAGAGCGGGGGCACCGGGGAGCTGTTTTTT.

The V gene is TRBV6-5, the J gene TRBJ2-1; weak D call: TRBD2 (6 bases). The CDR3 is made up of 13 amino acids. Germline CDR1 is MNHEY and CDR2 is SVGAGI. V was clipped by 5 bases and J by 5 bases, with 10 bases between them. Here the CDR3 DNA reads TGTGCCAGCAGTCCGACTAGTAACAATGAGCAGTTCTTC. It specifies CASSPTSNNEQFF.

The genes are TRBV5-1 and TRBJ1-1; the D gene is possibly TRBD1 (6 bases). Germline V gene lookup returns CDR1 SGHRS and CDR2 YFSETQ. V was pared by 4 bases and J by 6 bases, with 13 bases between. The CDR3 spans 13 residues. CDR3 nucleotides: TGCGCCAGCAGCCCCGGACAGAATCCTGAAGCTTTCTTT. It codes for CASSPGQNPEAFF.

This clone has a single count. This sequence joins TRBV7-2 and TRBJ2-3; 11 positions match TRBD2. V lost 0 bases to trimming and J lost 2 bases; unmatched junction nucleotides: 4. This CDR3 has 17 amino acids. In germline, CDR1 is SGHTA, CDR2 FQGNSA. The chain's CDR3 is CASSLAPSGGYTDTQYF. In nucleotides, the CDR3 is TGTGCCAGCAGCTTAGCCCCTAGCGGGGGGTACACAGATACGCAGTATTTT.

The chain links TRBV5-1 to TRBJ2-6; D call uncertain. The CDR3 runs to 15 residues. V dropped 1 base and J dropped 2 bases, with 7 bases sitting between them. The germline V gene encodes CDR1 SGHRS and CDR2 YFSETQ. Here the CDR3 DNA reads TGCGCCAGCAGCTTGTCGGTAACTGGGGCCAACGTCCTGACTTTC. Residues: CASSLSVTGANVLTF.

The chain employs TRBV6-4 and TRBJ2-1; TRBD2 is a possible D gene (6 bases). Looked up from germline, CDR1 is MRHNA and CDR2 is SNTAGT. This CDR3 comprises 14 residues. With 8 bases removed from V and 1 base from J, the gap between germline ends came to 12 bases. The CDR3 is CASRLGRSYNEQFF. Here the CDR3 DNA reads TGTGCCAGCCGTCTGGGGAGGTCCTACAATGAGCAGTTCTTC.

The rearrangement joins TRBV28 to TRBJ1-2; tentative D call: TRBD1 (6 bases). V was cut by 5 bases and J by 0 bases, with 10 bases left in between. CDR1 is MDHEN and CDR2 is SYDVKM in the germline V gene. The CDR3 spans 14 residues. The CDR3 sequence: CASSLGQSNYGYTF. The CDR3 DNA sequence: TGTGCCAGCAGTCTCGGACAGTCTAACTATGGCTACACCTTC.

This chain links TRBV7-9 with TRBJ1-3; weak D call: TRBD1 (6 bases). CDR1 is SEHNR, CDR2 FQNEAQ, per germline (reference sequence). The V gene lost 2 bases and the J gene lost 0 bases, with 8 bases spanning the gap. The CDR3 consists of 15 residues. Here the CDR3 DNA reads TGTGCCAGCAGCTTAAAGGGGGACTCTGGAAACACCATATATTTT. Translated: CASSLKGDSGNTIYF. Full variable domain (missing parts from reference TRBV7-9 and TRBJ1-3): DTGVSQNPRHKITKRGQNVTFRCDPISEHNRLYWYRQTLGQGPEFLTYFQNEAQLEKSRLLSDRFSAERPKGSFSTLEIQRTEQGDSAMYLCASSLKGDSGNTIYFGEGSWLTVV.

The V call is TRBV24-1, the J call TRBJ2-3, with D perhaps TRBD2 (6 bases). V lost 4 bases to trimming and J lost 2 bases, with 15 bases between them. CDR1 is KGHDR, CDR2 SFDVKD, per germline. CDR3 size: 16 residues. The CDR3 region has the DNA TGTGCCACCAGTGACCCCCGCCGCGGGGACACAGATACGCAGTATTTT. Translating it yields CATSDPRRGDTDTQYF.

The V call is TRBV10-3, the J call TRBJ2-1; 9 nucleotides align to TRBD2. Germline values: CDR1 ENHRY, CDR2 SYGVKD. CDR3 length: 13 amino acids. The junction had 3 bases not matched to a gene; V was cut back by 7 bases and J by 5 bases. The CDR3, as DNA: TGTGCCATCACTTCTAGCGGGGACAATGAGCAGTTCTTC. Its protein is CAITSSGDNEQFF.

The CDR3 loop reads CASSLGRGQAYEQYF. The CDR3 DNA reads TGTGCCAGCAGCTTGGGACGGGGACAGGCCTACGAGCAGTACTTC. The chain carries TRBV7-2 and TRBJ2-7; TRBD1 matches at 8 bases. Germline CDR1 SGHTA, CDR2 FQGNSA. This CDR3 is built from 15 residues. V dropped 3 bases and J dropped 2; count of bases not matched to a gene: 6.

The rearrangement links TRBV29-1 to TRBJ1-1, with 7 bases identical to TRBD1. V lost 7 bases to trimming and J lost 10 bases; unmatched junction nucleotides: 9. The CDR3 totals 11 residues. CDR1 and CDR2 from the germline V gene are SQVTM and ANQGSEA. CDR3 sequence (DNA): TGCAGCGCCGACCACAGGGGTTCAGCTTTCTTT. Translation gives CSADHRGSAFF.

The V gene is TRBV28, the J gene TRBJ2-7, with 7 positions matching TRBD1. CDR3 length equals 17 residues. V lost 2 bases, J lost 2 bases, and 12 bases stayed unmatched. Germline V gene lookup returns CDR1 MDHEN and CDR2 SYDVKM. The DNA for the CDR3 is TGTGCCAGCAGTTTAATTGGGGGTGGGGACAGACCCTACGAGCAGTACTTC. It specifies CASSLIGGGDRPYEQYF.

V usage is TRBV5-1 and J usage is TRBJ2-3; TRBD1 matches 9 bases. Trimming at V came to 4 bases and at J to 0 bases, leaving 9 bases not matched to a gene. The CDR3 is 17 residues long. Per germline, CDR1 SGHRS and CDR2 YFSETQ. The CDR3 DNA reads TGCGCCAGCAGCCCCGCTTGGACAGGGGACAGCACAGATACGCAGTATTTT. It specifies CASSPAWTGDSTDTQYF.

This clone was seen more than once but under ten times. The chain couples TRBV19 to TRBJ1-1, with 8 bases lining up with TRBD1. The V gene's germline CDR1 is LNHDA and CDR2 SQIVND (reference sequence). The ends lost 5 bases at V and 4 bases at J; junction bases unmatched: 3. The CDR3 sequence is 13 residues long. The CDR3 region is CASSRQGLTEAFF. CDR3 in DNA: TGTGCCAGTAGTCGACAGGGGCTCACTGAAGCTTTCTTT.

V gene TRBV19 combines with J gene TRBJ1-1; no clear D. Germline V CDR1 and CDR2: LNHDA, SQIVND (reference sequence). V shed 2 bases and J shed 6 bases, with 10 bases lying between them. The CDR3 is made up of 13 amino acids. CDR3 DNA: TGTGCCAGTAGTATATCGGGGATCGCTGAAGCTTTCTTT. Residues: CASSISGIAEAFF.

This sequence joins TRBV9 and TRBJ2-7; 9 nucleotides line up with TRBD1. The trim removed 0 bases at V and 6 bases at J, leaving 4 bases unmatched. Germline CDR1 is SGDLS and CDR2 is YYNGEE. This CDR3 region has 14 residues. CDR3 protein: CASSVAGQGSEQYF. In nucleotides, the CDR3 is TGTGCCAGCAGCGTAGCGGGACAGGGTTCCGAGCAGTACTTC.

The chain employs TRBV13 and TRBJ2-5; the match to TRBD1 covers 8 bases. The CDR3 extends over 19 amino acids. The V gene's germline CDR1 is PRHDT and CDR2 FYEKMQ (reference sequence). The V and J ends lost 3 bases and 4 bases, in that order; junction bases with no gene match: 19. In DNA form, the CDR3 reads TGTGCCAGCAGCTTCCAAAGCTCAACCATTGACAGGGGTGGAGAGACCCAGTACTTC. It specifies CASSFQSSTIDRGGETQYF.

The chain employs TRBV2 and TRBJ2-1; 7 nucleotides match TRBD2. Per the germline V gene, CDR1 is SNHLY and CDR2 is FYNNEI. Germline trimming cut 7 bases from V and 0 bases from J; bases unmatched to any gene: 3. The CDR3 contains 14 residues. The CDR3 region has the DNA TGTGCCAGCAAAGGCGGGAGCTCCTACAATGAGCAGTTCTTC. It encodes CASKGGSSYNEQFF.

Here the CDR3 reads CAIRGTSGDTDTQYF. Written as DNA, the CDR3 is TGTGCCATCAGGGGGACTAGCGGGGACACAGATACGCAGTATTTT. V is TRBV10-3 and J is TRBJ2-3; 13 nucleotides align to TRBD2. The V gene's germline CDR1 is ENHRY and CDR2 SYGVKD. The CDR3 extends over 15 amino acids. The V and J ends lost 6 bases and 2 bases, in that order; junction bases with no gene match: 2.

J is TRBJ2-7 and V is TRBV6-5; 7 nucleotides line up with TRBD1. V lost 0 bases and J lost 6; bases outside the gene matches: 5. The CDR3 totals 14 residues. Germline V gene sequence: CDR1 MNHEY, CDR2 SVGAGI. CDR3 coding DNA: TGTGCCAGCAGTTACTCGACAGGGTTGGGCGAGCAGTACTTC. This sequence encodes CASSYSTGLGEQYF.

The chain carries TRBV7-2 and TRBJ2-7, with D possibly TRBD1 on 6 matching bases. The V gene's germline CDR1 is SGHTA and CDR2 FQGNSA. V dropped 3 bases and J dropped 4 bases, with 10 bases sitting between them. The length of the CDR3 is 13 residues. CDR3 in amino acids: CASSFAGEYEQYF. The DNA of the CDR3 is TGTGCCAGCAGCTTTGCAGGGGAGTACGAGCAGTACTTC.

The chain couples TRBV15 to TRBJ2-2; D may be TRBD1 (5 bases). The V end was cut by 0 bases, the J end by 0 bases, with 5 bases between. The V gene's germline CDR1 is LNHNV and CDR2 YYDKDF (reference sequence). This CDR3 contains 15 residues. CDR3: CATSRDRANTGELFF. CDR3 in DNA: TGTGCCACCAGCAGAGACAGGGCGAACACCGGGGAGCTGTTTTTT. Combining the CDR3 with reference TRBV15 and TRBJ2-2 gives the whole variable domain DAMVIQNPRYQVTQFGKPVTLSCSQTLNHNVMYWYQQKSSQAPKLLFHYYDKDFNNEADTPDNFQSRRPNTSFCFLDIRSPGLGDTAMYLCATSRDRANTGELFFGEGSRLTVL.

The J gene is TRBJ2-1, the V gene TRBV13; TRBD2 matches at 9 bases. The CDR3 runs to 14 residues. The V gene's germline CDR1 is PRHDT and CDR2 FYEKMQ (reference sequence). Losses at the gene ends were 4 bases for V and 7 bases for J; bases not matched to a gene: 5. CDR3 amino acids: CASSYSGGPNEQFF. As DNA, the CDR3 is TGTGCCAGCAGCTACAGCGGGGGGCCTAATGAGCAGTTCTTC.

The chain combines TRBV6-5 with TRBJ1-4; D is ambiguous. The CDR3 is 13 amino acids. V was pared by 6 bases and J by 7 bases, with 12 bases between. Germline assignment: CDR1 MNHEY and CDR2 SVGAGI. CDR3 residues: CASRVGHFEKLFF. The CDR3 nucleotides are TGTGCCAGCAGGGTTGGGCATTTTGAAAAACTGTTTTTT.

This clone was detected a few times. The chain uses TRBV5-8 and TRBJ2-5; 8 nucleotides agree with TRBD1. CDR1 SGHTS and CDR2 YDEGEE come from the germline V gene. The CDR3 has 17 amino acids. V lost 5 bases, J lost 5 bases, and 17 bases stayed unmatched. The CDR3 spells CASSPDRGGGKGETQYF. In nucleotides, the CDR3 is TGTGCCAGCAGTCCAGACAGGGGAGGAGGAAAAGGGGAGACCCAGTACTTC.

V gene TRBV7-2 combines with J gene TRBJ2-1; possible D gene TRBD2, 5 bases. V lost 3 bases to trimming and J lost 0 bases, with 12 bases between them. There are 16 residues in the CDR3. CDR1 and CDR2 (germline): SGHTA, FQGNSA. The CDR3 region is CASSLRGISSYNEQFF. CDR3 in DNA: TGTGCCAGCAGCTTGAGAGGGATCAGCTCCTACAATGAGCAGTTCTTC.

The V and J genes are TRBV30 and TRBJ1-4, with 9 bases aligning to TRBD1. J gave up 5 bases and V 5 bases, and 0 bases lay outside the gene matches. CDR3 length: 12 residues. Germline V gene data show CDR1 as GTSNPN and CDR2 as SVGIG (reference sequence). For the CDR3, the DNA is TGTGCCTGGGGGACAGGGAATGAAAAACTGTTTTTT. Translated, it gives CAWGTGNEKLFF.

This chain joins TRBV19 and TRBJ2-1; D possibly corresponds to TRBD2 (7 bases). This CDR3 is 16 amino acids long. Germline CDR1 LNHDA, CDR2 SQIVND (reference sequence). V was cut by 3 bases and J by 7 bases, with 19 bases left in between. Here the CDR3 reads CASSIIEAGAKNEQFF. The CDR3 DNA reads TGTGCCAGTAGTATTATAGAGGCGGGGGCCAAAAATGAGCAGTTCTTC.

The J gene is TRBJ2-2, the V gene TRBV5-1; D is perhaps TRBD2 (6 bases). The V gene's germline CDR1 is SGHRS and CDR2 YFSETQ. The length of the CDR3 is 15 residues. V shed 0 bases and J shed 3 bases, with 9 bases lying between them. CDR3 region: CASSLGREDTGELFF. The CDR3 nucleotides read TGCGCCAGCAGCTTGGGCAGGGAGGACACCGGGGAGCTGTTTTTT.

The V and J genes are TRBV5-5 and TRBJ2-7, with 7 bases lining up with TRBD2. Germline CDR1 reads SGHKS; CDR2 reads YYEKEE (reference sequence). Trimming took 0 bases from V and 9 from J; bases not matched to a gene: 3. This CDR3 region has 12 residues. CDR3 residues: CASSLGGGVQYF. DNA for the CDR3: TGTGCCAGCAGCTTGGGTGGGGGGGTGCAGTACTTC. The full variable domain, its missing parts supplied by reference TRBV5-5 and TRBJ2-7, is DAGVTQSPTHLIKTRGQQVTLRCSPISGHKSVSWYQQVLGQGPQFIFQYYEKEERGRGNFPDRFSARQFPNYSSELNVNALLLGDSALYLCASSLGGGVQYFGPGTRLTVT.